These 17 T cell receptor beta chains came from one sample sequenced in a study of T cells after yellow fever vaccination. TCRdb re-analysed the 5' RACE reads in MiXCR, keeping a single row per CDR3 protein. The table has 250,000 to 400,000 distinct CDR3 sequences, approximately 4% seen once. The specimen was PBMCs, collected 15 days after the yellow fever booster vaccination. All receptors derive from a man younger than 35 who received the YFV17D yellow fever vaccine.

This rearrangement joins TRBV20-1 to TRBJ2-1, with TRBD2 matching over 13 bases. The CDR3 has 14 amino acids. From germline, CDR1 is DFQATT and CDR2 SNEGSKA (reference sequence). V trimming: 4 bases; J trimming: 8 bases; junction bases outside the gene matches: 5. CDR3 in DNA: TGCAGTGCTACCACTAGCGGGGGGGCCGATGAGCAGTTCTTC. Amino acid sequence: CSATTSGGADEQFF.

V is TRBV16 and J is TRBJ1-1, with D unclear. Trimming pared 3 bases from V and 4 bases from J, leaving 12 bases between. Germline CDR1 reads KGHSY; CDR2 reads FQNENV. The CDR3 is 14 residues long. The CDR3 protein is CASSHASVSTEAFF. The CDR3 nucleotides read TGTGCCAGCAGCCACGCCAGTGTTAGCACTGAAGCTTTCTTT.

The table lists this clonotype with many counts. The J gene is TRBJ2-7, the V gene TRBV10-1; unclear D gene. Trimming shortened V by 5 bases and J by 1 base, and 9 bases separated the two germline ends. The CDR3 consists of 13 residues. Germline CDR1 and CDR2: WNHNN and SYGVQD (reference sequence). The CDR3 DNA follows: TGCGCCAGCAGTCGGGCCGGATCCTACGAGCAGTACTTC. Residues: CASSRAGSYEQYF.

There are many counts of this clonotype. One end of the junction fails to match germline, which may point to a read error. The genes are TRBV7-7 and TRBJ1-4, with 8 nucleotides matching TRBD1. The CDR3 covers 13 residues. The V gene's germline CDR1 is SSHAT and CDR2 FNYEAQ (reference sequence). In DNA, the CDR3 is TGTGCTAGCAGCTCCGACAGGGGAGAAAAACTGTTTTTT. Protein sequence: CASSSDRGEKLFF.

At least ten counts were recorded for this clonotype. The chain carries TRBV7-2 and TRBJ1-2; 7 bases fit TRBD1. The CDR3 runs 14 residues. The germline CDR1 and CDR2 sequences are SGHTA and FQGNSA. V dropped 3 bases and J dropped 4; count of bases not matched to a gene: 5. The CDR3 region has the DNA TGTGCCAGCAGCTTGGACAGGCCAAGCTATGGCTACACCTTC. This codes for CASSLDRPSYGYTF.

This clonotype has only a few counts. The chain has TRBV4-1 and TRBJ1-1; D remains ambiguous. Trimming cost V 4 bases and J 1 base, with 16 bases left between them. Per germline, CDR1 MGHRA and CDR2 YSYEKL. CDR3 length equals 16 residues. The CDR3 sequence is CASSPFPAGRNTEAFF. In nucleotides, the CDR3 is TGCGCCAGCAGCCCATTCCCAGCGGGGAGGAACACTGAAGCTTTCTTT.

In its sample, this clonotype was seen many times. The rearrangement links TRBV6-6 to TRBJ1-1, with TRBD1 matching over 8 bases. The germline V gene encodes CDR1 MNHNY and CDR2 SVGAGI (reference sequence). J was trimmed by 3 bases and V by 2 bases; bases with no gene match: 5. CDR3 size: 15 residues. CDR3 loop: CASSYGTGTDTEAFF. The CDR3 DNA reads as TGTGCCAGCAGTTACGGGACAGGAACTGACACTGAAGCTTTCTTT.

The CDR3 loop reads CAISALAGYNEQFF. CDR3 sequence (DNA): TGTGCCATCTCCGCACTAGCGGGTTACAATGAGCAGTTCTTC. This chain links TRBV10-3 with TRBJ2-1, with TRBD2 matching over 9 bases. V was clipped by 8 bases and J by 4 bases; unmatched bases: 6. This CDR3 region has 14 residues. Germline CDR1 and CDR2: ENHRY and SYGVKD.

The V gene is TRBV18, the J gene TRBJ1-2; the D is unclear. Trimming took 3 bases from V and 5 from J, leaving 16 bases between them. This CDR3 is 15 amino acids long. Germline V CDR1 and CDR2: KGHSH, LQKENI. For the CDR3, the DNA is TGTGCCAGCTCACCCGCAGGAGGGAGCATTTATGGCTACACCTTC. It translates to CASSPAGGSIYGYTF.

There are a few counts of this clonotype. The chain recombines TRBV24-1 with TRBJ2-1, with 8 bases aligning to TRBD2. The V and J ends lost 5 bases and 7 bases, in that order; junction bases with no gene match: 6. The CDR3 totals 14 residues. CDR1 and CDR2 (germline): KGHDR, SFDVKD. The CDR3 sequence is CATSGGGYRNEQFF. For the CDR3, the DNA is TGTGCCACCAGTGGCGGGGGGTATAGGAATGAGCAGTTCTTC.

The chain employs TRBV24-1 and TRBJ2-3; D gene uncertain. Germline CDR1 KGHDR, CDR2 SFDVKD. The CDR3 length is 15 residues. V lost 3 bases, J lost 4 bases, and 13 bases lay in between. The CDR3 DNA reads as TGTGCCACCAGTGATCCTAGGACCAGGCCAGATACGCAGTATTTT. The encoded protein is CATSDPRTRPDTQYF.

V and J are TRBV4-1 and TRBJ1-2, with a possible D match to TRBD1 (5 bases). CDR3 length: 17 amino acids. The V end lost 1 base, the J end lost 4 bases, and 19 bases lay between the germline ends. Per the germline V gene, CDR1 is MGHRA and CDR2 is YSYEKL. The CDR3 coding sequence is TGCGCCAGCAGCCAAGTCTCCAGGGCCGGGGTTGGCTATGGCTACACCTTC. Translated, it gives CASSQVSRAGVGYGYTF.

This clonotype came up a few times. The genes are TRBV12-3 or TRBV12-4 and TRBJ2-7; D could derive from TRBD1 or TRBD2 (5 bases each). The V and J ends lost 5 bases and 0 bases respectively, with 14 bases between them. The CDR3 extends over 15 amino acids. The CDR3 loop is CASSPGRWSSYEQYF. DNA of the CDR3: TGTGCCAGCAGTCCGGGACGGTGGAGCTCCTACGAGCAGTACTTC.

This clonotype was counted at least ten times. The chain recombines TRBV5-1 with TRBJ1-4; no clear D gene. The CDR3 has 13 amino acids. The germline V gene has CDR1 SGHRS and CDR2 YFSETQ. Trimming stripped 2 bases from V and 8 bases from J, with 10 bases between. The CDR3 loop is CASSFGPREKLFF. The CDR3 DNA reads TGCGCCAGCAGCTTCGGGCCTCGCGAAAAACTGTTTTTT. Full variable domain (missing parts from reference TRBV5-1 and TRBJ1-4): KAGVTQTPRYLIKTRGQQVTLSCSPISGHRSVSWYQQTPGQGLQFLFEYFSETQRNKGNFPGRFSGRQFSNSRSEMNVSTLELGDSALYLCASSFGPREKLFFGSGTQLSVL.

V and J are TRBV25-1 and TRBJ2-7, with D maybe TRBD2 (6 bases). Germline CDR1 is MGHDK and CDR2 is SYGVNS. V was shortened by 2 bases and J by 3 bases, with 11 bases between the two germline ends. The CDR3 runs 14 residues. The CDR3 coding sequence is TGTGCCAGCAGTGAAGCGGGGACGATCTACGAGCAGTACTTC. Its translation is CASSEAGTIYEQYF.

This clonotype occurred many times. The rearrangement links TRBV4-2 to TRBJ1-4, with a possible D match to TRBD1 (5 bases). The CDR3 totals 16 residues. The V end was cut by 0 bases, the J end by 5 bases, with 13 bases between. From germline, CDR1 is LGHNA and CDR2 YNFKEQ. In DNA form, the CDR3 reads TGTGCCAGCAGCCAAGATTTCAGACAGTCCAATGAAAAACTGTTTTTT. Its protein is CASSQDFRQSNEKLFF.

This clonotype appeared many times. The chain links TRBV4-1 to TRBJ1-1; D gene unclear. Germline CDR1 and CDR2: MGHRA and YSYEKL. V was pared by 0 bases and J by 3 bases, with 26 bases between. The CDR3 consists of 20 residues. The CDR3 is CASSQDKVEVPVVLDTEAFF. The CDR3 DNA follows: TGCGCCAGCAGCCAAGATAAGGTCGAGGTGCCGGTAGTCTTGGACACTGAAGCTTTCTTT.